The clone carrying this T cell receptor (beta chain) was recorded at least ten times. TCRdb passed the 5' RACE reads through MiXCR, listing each CDR3 protein once. This sample has about 660,000 distinct CDR3 sequences, with under 9% found just once. The data are from a study of identical twins. The germline V gene has CDR1 LGHNT and CDR2 FRNRAP. The CDR3 length is 13 residues. V was shortened by 7 bases and J by 4 bases, with 10 bases between the two germline ends. This same sample was also taken into another study, of yellow fever vaccine responses in identical twins.

The chain recombines TRBV12-5 with TRBJ2-2; D perhaps matches TRBD1 (7 bases). Material for sequencing was PBMCs. This clonotype was sampled from a woman between 18 and 29 years old in good health. The CDR3 reads CASAQGGTGELFF. In nucleotides, the CDR3 is TGTGCTAGTGCCCAGGGGGGCACCGGGGAGCTGTTTTTT.